A selection of T cell receptor beta chains follows, all from one sample in a study of blood T cell repertoires in COVID-19. Profiled with immunoSEQ multiplex PCR; TCRdb holds only in-frame clones, not every one. The data hold about 200,000 clones, with less than 90% observed a single time. The sequencing sample was made of PBMCs or T cells enriched from blood (not recorded which). The receptors were gathered from a woman aged 25 to 39 who had been exposed to COVID-19. Each CDR3 is given with its conserved first and last residue. The D gene is left open where the match is weak. Expanded clones get a size class; other rows say once, few or many, or leave the size out.

j_call v_call clone_size d_call cdr3_aa cdr3_nt
TRBJ2-3 TRBV5-1 . TRBD2 CASSLASGGEADTQYF TGCGCCAGCAGCTTGGCTAGCGGGGGGGAGGCAGATACGCAGTATTTT
TRBJ2-6 TRBV7-9 . . CASSYLASYSGANVLTF TGTGCCAGCAGTTACCTAGCATCCTACTCTGGGGCCAACGTCCTGACTTTC
TRBJ2-5 TRBV14 . . CASSPPGWGEETQYF TGTGCCAGCAGCCCCCCTGGGTGGGGAGAAGAGACCCAGTACTTC
TRBJ2-1 TRBV7-3 . TRBD2 CASSSLAGGHVEQFF TGTGCCAGCAGCTCACTAGCGGGGGGTCATGTGGAGCAGTTCTTC
TRBJ1-6 TRBV18 . TRBD1 CASSPQQGSSYNSPLHF TGTGCCAGCTCACCGCAACAGGGGAGCTCCTATAATTCACCCCTCCACTTT
TRBJ1-5 TRBV7-2 . . CASSLGRHLNQPQHF TGTGCCAGCAGCTTAGGTCGACACCTCAATCAGCCCCAGCATTTT
TRBJ1-4 TRBV13 . TRBD1 CASSLRTGGGNEKLFF TGTGCCAGCAGCTTAAGAACAGGGGGAGGGAATGAAAAACTGTTTTTT
TRBJ2-1 TRBV24-1 once TRBD2 CATSGKRGGANEQFF TGTGCCACCAGTGGCAAGCGGGGGGGTGCCAATGAGCAGTTCTTC
TRBJ1-5 TRBV2 . . CASSNGGGLARSNQPQHF TGTGCCAGCAGTAATGGGGGGGGGCTTGCTCGCAGCAATCAGCCCCAGCATTTT
TRBJ2-7 TRBV6-5 . TRBD1 CASSYLTGTGYEQYF TGTGCCAGCAGTTACTTAACCGGGACAGGCTACGAGCAGTACTTC
TRBJ1-1 TRBV19 . . CASNPTVLWGENTEAFF TGTGCCAGTAACCCCACTGTTTTGTGGGGGGAGAACACTGAAGCTTTCTTT
TRBJ1-2 TRBV30 . . CAWTSLRLLAHYGYTF TGTGCCTGGACCTCCTTAAGGCTTCTAGCGCACTATGGCTACACCTTC
TRBJ2-7 TRBV9 . TRBD1 CASSPGRDRAYEQYF TGTGCCAGCAGCCCCGGCCGGGACAGGGCCTACGAGCAGTACTTC
TRBJ2-2 TRBV9 . . CASKGDTGELFF TGTGCCAGCAAGGGGGACACCGGGGAGCTGTTTTTT
TRBJ1-5 TRBV7-2 . . CASSLLAGPQHF TGTGCCAGCAGCCTCCTAGCAGGGCCCCAGCATTTT
TRBJ1-2 TRBV5-4 . . CASSLEGRTNYGYTF TGTGCCAGCAGCTTGGAGGGGCGGACTAACTATGGCTACACCTTC
TRBJ2-7 TRBV4-3 . TRBD2 CASSQGTSGAYEQYF TGCGCCAGCAGCCAGGGGACTAGCGGGGCCTACGAGCAGTACTTC
TRBJ2-3 TRBV7-9 few TRBD2 CASSLPSLAGGDTQYF TGTGCCAGCAGCTTACCTTCGCTAGCGGGGGGAGATACGCAGTATTTT
TRBJ1-1 TRBV18 . . CASSPIGGNTEAFF TGTGCCAGCTCACCTATTGGCGGGAACACTGAAGCTTTCTTT
TRBJ1-1 TRBV30 . . CAWSVHRAGGEAFF TGTGCCTGGAGTGTACACAGGGCCGGTGGTGAAGCTTTCTTT
TRBJ1-1 TRBV27 . . CASRVLRGDTEAFF TGTGCCAGCAGAGTGCTCAGGGGAGACACTGAAGCTTTCTTT
TRBJ2-3 TRBV19 . TRBD1 CASKARDRGFDTQYF TGTGCCTCCAAGGCCAGGGACAGGGGGTTTGATACGCAGTATTTT
TRBJ1-1 TRBV9 . . CASSVGPAGDTEAFF TGTGCCAGCAGCGTAGGCCCGGCAGGTGACACTGAAGCTTTCTTT
TRBJ1-3 TRBV7-9 . . CASSLVGRGNTIYF TGTGCCAGCAGCTTAGTGGGGCGTGGAAACACCATATATTTT
TRBJ1-5 TRBV7-2 . . CASSYEGYQPQHF TGTGCCAGCAGTTACGAGGGATATCAGCCCCAGCATTTT
TRBJ2-1 TRBV5-1 . TRBD2 CASSLGLLAGGRNEQFF TGCGCCAGCAGCTTGGGGTTACTAGCGGGGGGGCGGAATGAGCAGTTCTTC
TRBJ2-1 TRBV12-2 . . CASRLTSGNEQFF TGTGCAAGTCGCTTAACTAGCGGGAATGAGCAGTTCTTC
TRBJ2-7 TRBV5-1 . . CASSLMAGSYEQYF TGCGCCAGCAGCTTGATGGCGGGGTCCTACGAGCAGTACTTC
TRBJ1-4 TRBV29-1 . TRBD1 CSVEQGANEKLFF TGCAGCGTTGAACAGGGGGCGAATGAAAAACTGTTTTTT
TRBJ1-5 TRBV28 . TRBD1 CASSPRYYRGLGGQPQHF TGTGCCAGCAGTCCACGATATTACAGGGGGCTAGGAGGTCAGCCCCAGCATTTT
TRBJ2-7 TRBV4-1 . . CASSDSYEQYF TGCGCCAGTTCGGACAGCTACGAGCAGTACTTC
TRBJ2-7 TRBV10-3 few TRBD1 CAISPRTGDLTEQYF TGTGCCATCAGTCCCAGGACAGGGGACCTTACCGAGCAGTACTTC
TRBJ1-2 TRBV6-2/TRBV6-3 . . CASSYLNYGYTF TGTGCCAGCAGTTATCTGAACTATGGCTACACCTTC
TRBJ2-7 TRBV6-5 once TRBD1 CASSPGTDEQYF TGTGCCAGCAGTCCTGGGACAGACGAGCAGTACTTC
TRBJ1-1 TRBV6-5 . . CASSITQSYTEAFF TGTGCCAGCAGCATAACCCAGTCCTACACTGAAGCTTTCTTT
TRBJ1-1 TRBV10-2 . . CASTGVPNTEAFF TGCGCCAGCACGGGGGTCCCGAACACTGAAGCTTTCTTT
TRBJ1-3 TRBV5-4 . . CASSRGGGPHSGNTIYF TGTGCCAGCAGCCGAGGTGGGGGCCCGCACTCTGGAAACACCATATATTTT
TRBJ1-2 TRBV7-2 . . CASSPSEGRVGGYTF TGTGCCAGCAGCCCAAGTGAGGGGAGGGTCGGTGGCTACACCTTC
TRBJ1-1 TRBV29-1 . . CSVVRMGENTEAFF TGCAGCGTTGTAAGGATGGGAGAGAACACTGAAGCTTTCTTT
TRBJ2-4 TRBV4-3 once . CASSQFSWGEDKNIQYF TGCGCCAGCAGCCAATTTAGTTGGGGAGAGGACAAAAACATTCAGTACTTC
TRBJ1-1 TRBV7-9 . . CASSPSPRGRGAFF TGTGCCAGCAGCCCCAGCCCGAGAGGGCGCGGGGCTTTCTTT
TRBJ2-1 TRBV10-3 few TRBD1 CAISGDRGRNEQFF TGTGCCATCAGTGGGGACAGGGGGCGCAATGAGCAGTTCTTC
TRBJ2-5 TRBV14 . . CASSQEQGYETQYF TGTGCCAGCAGCCAAGAACAGGGATACGAGACCCAGTACTTC
TRBJ2-7 TRBV7-9 . TRBD1 CASSLGRGTGEGVEQYF TGTGCCAGCAGCTTAGGACGGGGGACAGGAGAAGGGGTCGAGCAGTACTTC
TRBJ1-1 TRBV25-1 . . CASSGLTGRNTEAFF TGTGCCAGCAGTGGGTTGACAGGACGGAACACTGAAGCTTTCTTT
TRBJ2-5 TRBV2 . . CASSGRAGRGETQYF TGTGCCAGCAGTGGGAGGGCGGGGAGAGGGGAGACCCAGTACTTC
TRBJ1-1 TRBV7-9 . . CASSSGVPTEAFF TGTGCCAGCAGCTCCGGGGTACCGACTGAAGCTTTCTTT
TRBJ2-7 TRBV7-9 once . CASGRSGSEQYF TGTGCCAGCGGTCGATCGGGGTCCGAGCAGTACTTC
TRBJ1-6 TRBV9 . TRBD1 CASSVAATGASPLHF TGTGCCAGCAGCGTAGCAGCGACAGGGGCTTCACCCCTCCACTTT
TRBJ1-6 TRBV9 . . CASSHPREELYNSPLHF TGTGCCAGCAGCCACCCCAGGGAGGAACTCTATAATTCACCCCTCCACTTT
TRBJ2-7 TRBV7-9 . . CASSYPSSYEQYF TGTGCCAGCAGCTACCCGAGCTCCTACGAGCAGTACTTC
TRBJ1-3 TRBV7-9 . . CASDNGGNTIYF TGTGCCAGCGACAACGGAGGAAACACCATATATTTT
TRBJ1-4 TRBV6-6 . TRBD1 CASSPPTGEGEKLFF TGTGCCAGCAGCCCTCCGACAGGGGAAGGTGAAAAACTGTTTTTT
TRBJ2-6 TRBV5-1 . . CASSETGTGANVLTF TGCGCCAGCAGCGAGACAGGTACTGGGGCCAACGTCCTGACTTTC
TRBJ2-7 TRBV11-3 . TRBD1 CASSGGTGVSSYEQYF TGTGCCAGCAGCGGAGGGACAGGGGTGAGCTCCTACGAGCAGTACTTC
TRBJ2-7 TRBV6-5 . TRBD1 CASSYPGQGAEEQYF TGTGCCAGCAGTTACCCGGGACAGGGGGCGGAAGAGCAGTACTTC
TRBJ1-2 TRBV7-9 . . CASSQKPGVIYGYTF TGTGCCAGCAGCCAGAAGCCAGGGGTGATCTATGGCTACACCTTC
TRBJ2-1 TRBV9 once . CASSAESEQFF TGTGCCAGCAGTGCCGAGAGTGAGCAGTTCTTC
TRBJ2-5 TRBV10-3 . . CAISTARETQYF TGTGCCATCAGCACCGCTAGGGAGACCCAGTACTTC